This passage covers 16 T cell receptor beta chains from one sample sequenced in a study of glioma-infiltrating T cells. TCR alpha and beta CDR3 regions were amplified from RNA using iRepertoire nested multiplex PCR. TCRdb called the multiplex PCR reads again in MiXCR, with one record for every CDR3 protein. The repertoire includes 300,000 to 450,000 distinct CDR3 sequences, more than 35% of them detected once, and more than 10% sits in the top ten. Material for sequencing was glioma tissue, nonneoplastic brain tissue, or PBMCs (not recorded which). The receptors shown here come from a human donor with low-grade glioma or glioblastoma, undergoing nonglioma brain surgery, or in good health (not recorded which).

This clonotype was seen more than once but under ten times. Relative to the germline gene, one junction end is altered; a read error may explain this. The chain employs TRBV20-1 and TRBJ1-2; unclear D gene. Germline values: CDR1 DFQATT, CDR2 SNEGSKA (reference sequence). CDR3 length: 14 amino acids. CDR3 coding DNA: TGCAGTGCTAGAGCGGTACCAATTAACTATGGCTACGCCTTC. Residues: CSARAVPINYGYAF.

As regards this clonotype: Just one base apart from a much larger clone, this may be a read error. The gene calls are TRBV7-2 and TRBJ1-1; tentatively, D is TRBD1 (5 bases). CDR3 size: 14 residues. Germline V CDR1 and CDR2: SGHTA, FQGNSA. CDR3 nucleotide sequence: TGTGCCAGCAGCTTTGGGGGGGGGACCACTGGAGCTTTCTTT. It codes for CASSFGGGTTGAFF.

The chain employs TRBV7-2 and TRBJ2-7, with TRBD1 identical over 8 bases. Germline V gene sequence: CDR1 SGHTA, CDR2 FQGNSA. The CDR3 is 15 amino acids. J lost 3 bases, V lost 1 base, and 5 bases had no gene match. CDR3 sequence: CASSLVGQALYEQYF. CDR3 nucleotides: TGTGCCAGCAGCTTAGTGGGACAGGCCCTCTACGAGCAGTACTTC.

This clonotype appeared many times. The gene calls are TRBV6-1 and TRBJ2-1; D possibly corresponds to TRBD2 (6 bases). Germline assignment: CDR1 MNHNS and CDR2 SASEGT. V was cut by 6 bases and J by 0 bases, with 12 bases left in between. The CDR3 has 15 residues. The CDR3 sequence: CASRGLPISYNEQFF. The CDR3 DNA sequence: TGTGCCAGCAGGGGACTCCCAATCTCCTACAATGAGCAGTTCTTC.

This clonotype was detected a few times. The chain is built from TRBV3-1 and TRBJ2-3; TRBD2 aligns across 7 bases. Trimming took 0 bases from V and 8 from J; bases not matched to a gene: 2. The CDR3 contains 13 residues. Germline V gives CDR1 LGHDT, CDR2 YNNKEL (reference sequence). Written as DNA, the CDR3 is TGTGCCAGCAGCCAAGACCCGGGAGGTACGCAGTATTTT. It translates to CASSQDPGGTQYF.

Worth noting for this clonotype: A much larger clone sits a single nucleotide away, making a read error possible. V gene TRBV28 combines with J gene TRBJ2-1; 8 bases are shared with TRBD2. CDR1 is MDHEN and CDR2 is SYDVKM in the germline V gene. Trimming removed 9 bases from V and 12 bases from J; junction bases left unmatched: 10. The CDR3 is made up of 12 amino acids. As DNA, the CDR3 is TGTGCCAGAACCCGGACTAGCCGGGCGCAGTTCTTC. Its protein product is CARTRTSRAQFF.

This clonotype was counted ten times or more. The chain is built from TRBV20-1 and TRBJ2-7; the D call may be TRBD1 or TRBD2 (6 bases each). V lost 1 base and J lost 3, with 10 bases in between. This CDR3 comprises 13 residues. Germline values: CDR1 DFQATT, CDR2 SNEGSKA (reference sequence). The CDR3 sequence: CSARAGAIYEQYF. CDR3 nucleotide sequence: TGCAGTGCTAGAGCGGGGGCCATCTACGAGCAGTACTTC.

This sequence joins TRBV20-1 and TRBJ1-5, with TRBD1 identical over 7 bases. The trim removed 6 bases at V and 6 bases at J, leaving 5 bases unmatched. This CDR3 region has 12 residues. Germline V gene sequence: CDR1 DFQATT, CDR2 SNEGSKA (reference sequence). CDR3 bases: TGCAGTGCGGACAGGTACGGTCAGCCCCAGCATTTT. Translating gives CSADRYGQPQHF.

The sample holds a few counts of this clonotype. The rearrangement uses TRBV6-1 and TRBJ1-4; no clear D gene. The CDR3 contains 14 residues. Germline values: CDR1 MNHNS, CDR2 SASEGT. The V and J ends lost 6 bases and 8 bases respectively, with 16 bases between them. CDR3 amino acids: CASSYEPGREKLFF. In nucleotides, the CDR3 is TGTGCCAGCAGCTATGAACCCGGGAGGGAAAAACTGTTTTTT.

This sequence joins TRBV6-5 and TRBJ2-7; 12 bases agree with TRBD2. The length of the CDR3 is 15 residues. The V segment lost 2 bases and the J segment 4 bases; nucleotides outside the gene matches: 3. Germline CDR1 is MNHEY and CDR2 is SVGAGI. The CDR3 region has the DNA TGTGCCAGCAGTTACGTTCTAGCGGGAGGGTACGAGCAGTACTTC. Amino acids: CASSYVLAGGYEQYF.

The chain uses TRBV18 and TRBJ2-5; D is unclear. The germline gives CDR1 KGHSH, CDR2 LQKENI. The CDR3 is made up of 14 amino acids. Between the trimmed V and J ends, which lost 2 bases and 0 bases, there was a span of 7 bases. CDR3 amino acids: CASSPRQNQETQYF. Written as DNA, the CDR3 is TGTGCCAGCTCACCAAGGCAGAACCAAGAGACCCAGTACTTC.

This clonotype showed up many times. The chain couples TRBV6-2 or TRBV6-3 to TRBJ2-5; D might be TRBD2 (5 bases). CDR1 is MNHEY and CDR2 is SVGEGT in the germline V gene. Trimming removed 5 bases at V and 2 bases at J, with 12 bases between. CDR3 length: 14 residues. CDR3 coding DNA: TGTGCCAGCAGTACCTGGACTGAACAAGAGACCCAGTACTTC. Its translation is CASSTWTEQETQYF.

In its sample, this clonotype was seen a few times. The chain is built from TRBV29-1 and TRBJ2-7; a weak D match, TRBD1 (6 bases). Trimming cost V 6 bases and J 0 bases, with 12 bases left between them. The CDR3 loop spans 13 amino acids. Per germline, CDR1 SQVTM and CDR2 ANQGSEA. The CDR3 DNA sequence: TGCAGCGTCCTCCGGGACAACTCCTACGAGCAGTACTTC. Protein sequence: CSVLRDNSYEQYF.

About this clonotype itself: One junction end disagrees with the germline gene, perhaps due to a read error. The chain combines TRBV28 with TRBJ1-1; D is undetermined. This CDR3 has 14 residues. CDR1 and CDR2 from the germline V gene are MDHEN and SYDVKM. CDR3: CAGRRALMNTEAFF. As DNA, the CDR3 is TGTGCCGGCAGAAGGGCCCTCATGAACACTGAAGCTTTCTTT.

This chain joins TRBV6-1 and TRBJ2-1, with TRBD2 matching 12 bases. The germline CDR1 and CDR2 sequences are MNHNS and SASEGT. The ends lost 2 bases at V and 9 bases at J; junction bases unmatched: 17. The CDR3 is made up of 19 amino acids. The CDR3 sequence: CASSESRGGSSGRVPEQFF. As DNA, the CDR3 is TGTGCCAGCAGTGAAAGTAGGGGGGGCTCTAGCGGGAGGGTACCTGAGCAGTTCTTC.

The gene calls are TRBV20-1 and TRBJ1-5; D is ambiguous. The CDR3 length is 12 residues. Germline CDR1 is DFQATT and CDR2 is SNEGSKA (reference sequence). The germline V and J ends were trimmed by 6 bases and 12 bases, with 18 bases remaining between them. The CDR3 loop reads CSAARAAKVQHF. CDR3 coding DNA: TGCAGTGCCGCCCGGGCGGCGAAGGTCCAGCATTTT.